These 21 T cell receptor beta chains came from one sample sequenced in a study of OX40 agonist ivuxolimab in advanced cancers. Receptor amplification or capture employed the immunoSEQ multiplex PCR assay. TCRdb limited this immuneACCESS table to in-frame rearrangements with V and J called. A share of clones is missing; checked studies link under half to unresolved V genes, and the rest is unexplained. Across this sample there are 65,000 to 95,000 clones, with over 75% seen only once. The ten biggest clones cover 6.2% of the sample. Sequences were derived from CD4+ or CD8+ T cells sorted from blood, sampled in a trial of the OX40 agonist ivuxolimab. These receptors all come from an adult with an advanced solid tumor such as melanoma, head and neck, liver or kidney cancer.

The genes are TRBV7-8 and TRBJ2-4; D may be TRBD1 or TRBD2 (5 bases each). The V end lost 1 base, the J end lost 4 bases, and 20 bases lay between the germline ends. The CDR3 covers 18 residues. Germline-derived CDR1 and CDR2 are SGHVS and FQNEAQ. The CDR3 protein is CASSLEPLLARGKNIQYF. The CDR3 DNA reads TGTGCCAGCAGCTTAGAGCCCCTCCTAGCAAGGGGTAAAAACATTCAGTACTTC.

CDR3 residues: CAWSVLGTSGGYTF. CDR3 in DNA: TGTGCCTGGAGTGTACTCGGGACCTCGGGGGGCTACACCTTC. V and J are TRBV30 and TRBJ1-2, with D maybe TRBD1 (5 bases). Trimming took off 0 bases at V and 8 bases at J, with 16 bases between the two ends. Germline CDR1 reads GTSNPN; CDR2 reads SVGIG (reference sequence). This CDR3 region has 14 residues.

This chain joins TRBV14 and TRBJ2-7; possible D gene TRBD1, 6 bases. This CDR3 region has 14 residues. The ends were cut back, 4 bases at V and 7 bases at J, with 17 bases in the middle. Germline V lookup: CDR1 SGHDN, CDR2 FVKESK. CDR3 in amino acids: CASSPGWGPLEQYF. The CDR3 bases are TGTGCCAGCAGCCCTGGCTGGGGGCCGCTGGAGCAGTACTTC.

This clone was observed a few times. J is TRBJ2-7 and V is TRBV5-4; D ambiguous. Germline values: CDR1 SGHNT, CDR2 YYREEE (reference sequence). The CDR3 loop spans 9 amino acids. V lost 6 bases and J lost 5, with 3 bases in between. The CDR3 coding sequence is TGTGCCAGCACAAACGAGCAGTACTTC. This gives the protein CASTNEQYF.

This clone was observed a handful of times. V usage is TRBV5-1 and J usage is TRBJ2-3; 8 bases fit TRBD2. CDR1 and CDR2 (germline): SGHRS, YFSETQ. The CDR3 is made up of 13 amino acids. The junction had 6 bases not matched to a gene; V was cut back by 7 bases and J by 5 bases. In DNA, the CDR3 is TGCGCCAGCGCCGGGGGGGCCATAGATACGCAGTATTTT. Amino acids: CASAGGAIDTQYF.

V usage is TRBV5-1 and J usage is TRBJ2-6; D is undetermined. V lost 4 bases to trimming and J lost 0 bases, with 5 bases between them. The germline gives CDR1 SGHRS, CDR2 YFSETQ. The CDR3 totals 14 residues. DNA of the CDR3: TGCGCCAGCAGCGACGGCTCTGGGGCCAACGTCCTGACTTTC. Translating it yields CASSDGSGANVLTF.

This clone turned up a few times. The chain carries TRBV19 and TRBJ1-3, with D possibly matching TRBD1 (6 bases). V was pared by 5 bases and J by 1 base, with 27 bases between. Germline V gene sequence: CDR1 LNHDA, CDR2 SQIVND (reference sequence). CDR3 length equals 20 residues. CDR3 loop: CASSVSYRDILGISGNTIYF. The CDR3 region has the DNA TGTGCCAGTAGTGTTTCATACCGGGACATCCTGGGAATATCTGGAAACACCATATATTTT.

The chain links TRBV19 to TRBJ1-2; tentative D call: TRBD1 (5 bases). The length of the CDR3 is 15 residues. V was shortened by 10 bases and J by 4 bases, with 22 bases between the two germline ends. Germline V gives CDR1 LNHDA, CDR2 SQIVND (reference sequence). Here the CDR3 reads CATTATFLSIYGYTF. The CDR3 coding sequence is TGTGCCACGACAGCCACCTTTCTATCTATCTATGGCTACACCTTC. Full variable domain (rest looked up from reference TRBV19 and TRBJ1-2): DGGITQSPKYLFRKEGQNVTLSCEQNLNHDAMYWYRQDPGQGLRLIYYSQIVNDFQKGDIAEGYSVSREKKESFPLTVTSAQKNPTAFYLCATTATFLSIYGYTFGSGTRLTVV.

On this clone: The CDR3 carries no conserved terminal phenylalanine or tryptophan, so it likely arises from a read error. The DNA is left out, because the CDR3 cannot be placed on it with certainty; the CDR3 is given as TCRdb lists it. The chain employs TRBV30 and TRBJ1-1. Including both end residues, the CDR3 is 11 amino acids long. The germline V gene encodes CDR1 GTSNPN and CDR2 SVGIG (reference sequence). CDR3 protein: CAWSVGGRTQL.

The J gene is TRBJ1-2, the V gene TRBV19; a weak D match, TRBD1 (5 bases). V lost 5 bases, J lost 2 bases, and 18 bases lay in between. The CDR3 is 16 amino acids. Germline V gene sequence: CDR1 LNHDA, CDR2 SQIVND (reference sequence). The CDR3 DNA sequence: TGTGCCAGTAGTCTAGGACCGGGACGGCCAAACTATGGCTACACCTTC. This sequence encodes CASSLGPGRPNYGYTF.

The rearrangement uses TRBV11-2 and TRBJ1-2; D gene uncertain. The ends were cut back, 5 bases at V and 0 bases at J, with 16 bases in the middle. CDR1 and CDR2 from the germline V gene are SGHAT and FQNNGV. This CDR3 is built from 16 residues. CDR3 protein: CASSLFIGQTNYGYTF. Here the CDR3 DNA reads TGTGCCAGCAGCCTTTTTATAGGGCAAACTAACTATGGCTACACCTTC.

The V call is TRBV19, the J call TRBJ2-5; TRBD2 aligns across 7 bases. After removal of 7 bases from V and 5 bases from J, the junction contained 4 bases not matched to a gene. Germline V gene sequence: CDR1 LNHDA, CDR2 SQIVND (reference sequence). The CDR3 consists of 12 residues. For the CDR3, the DNA is TGTGCCAGTAAGGAGGGAGGGGAGACCCAGTACTTC. Encoded protein: CASKEGGETQYF. Combining the CDR3 with reference TRBV19 and TRBJ2-5 gives the whole variable domain DGGITQSPKYLFRKEGQNVTLSCEQNLNHDAMYWYRQDPGQGLRLIYYSQIVNDFQKGDIAEGYSVSREKKESFPLTVTSAQKNPTAFYLCASKEGGETQYFGPGTRLLVL.

The chain joins TRBV6-6 to TRBJ1-3; D remains ambiguous. CDR1 is MNHNY, CDR2 SVGAGI, per germline (reference sequence). V lost 2 bases, J lost 4 bases, and 6 bases lay in between. This CDR3 is built from 13 residues. CDR3 amino acids: CASSYGRGNTIYF. The DNA of the CDR3 is TGTGCCAGCAGTTACGGGCGGGGAAACACCATATATTTT.

A single count supports this clone. This chain connects TRBV29-1 to TRBJ1-6; TRBD1 matches at 9 bases. Germline CDR1 SQVTM, CDR2 ANQGSEA. The CDR3 loop spans 14 amino acids. V trimming: 7 bases; J trimming: 7 bases; junction bases outside the gene matches: 8. This CDR3 is CSGSDGTGNSPLHF. Here the CDR3 DNA reads TGCAGCGGAAGTGACGGGACAGGGAATTCACCCCTCCACTTT.

V usage is TRBV7-9 and J usage is TRBJ1-4; unclear D gene. The CDR3 is 12 amino acids. From germline, CDR1 is SEHNR and CDR2 FQNEAQ (reference sequence). V shed 2 bases and J shed 13 bases, with 11 bases lying between them. The CDR3 region is CASSLQDFGLFF. DNA for the CDR3: TGTGCCAGCAGCTTACAAGATTTCGGACTGTTTTTT.

The chain uses TRBV14 and TRBJ2-6, with a weak D call TRBD1 (6 bases). CDR3 length: 18 amino acids. V was cut by 3 bases and J by 0 bases, with 15 bases left in between. Germline CDR1 is SGHDN and CDR2 is FVKESK. CDR3 loop: CASSHRETGFSGANVLTF. CDR3 nucleotides: TGTGCCAGCAGCCACAGAGAAACAGGGTTCTCTGGGGCCAACGTCCTGACTTTC.

The chain recombines TRBV7-3 with TRBJ2-4; 7 bases agree with TRBD1. The CDR3 length is 13 residues. Germline V CDR1 and CDR2: SGHTA, FQGTGA. V lost 2 bases and J lost 8; bases outside the gene matches: 3. The CDR3: CASSLEGQHIQYF. The DNA of the CDR3 is TGTGCCAGCAGCTTAGAGGGACAGCACATTCAGTACTTC.

V and J are TRBV9 and TRBJ1-3; D may be TRBD1 (6 bases). The V gene lost 5 bases and the J gene lost 0 bases, with 12 bases spanning the gap. This CDR3 comprises 15 residues. The germline CDR1 and CDR2 sequences are SGDLS and YYNGEE. The DNA of the CDR3 is TGTGCCAGCAGTAGACAGGACGACTCTGGAAACACCATATATTTT. This codes for CASSRQDDSGNTIYF.

The chain has TRBV2 and TRBJ2-1; TRBD2 matches at 9 bases. The CDR3 consists of 15 residues. Germline CDR1 SNHLY, CDR2 FYNNEI. With V trimmed by 8 bases and J by 4 bases, 9 bases remained unmatched. CDR3 in DNA: TGTGCCAGCTGGGCCGGGACTAGCAGATACAATGAGCAGTTCTTC. Its translation: CASWAGTSRYNEQFF.

The chain links TRBV9 to TRBJ2-1, with 13 bases fitting TRBD2. V was pared by 4 bases and J by 5 bases, with 15 bases of the junction left unmatched. The CDR3 sequence is 19 residues long. Per germline, CDR1 SGDLS and CDR2 YYNGEE. Here the CDR3 DNA reads TGTGCCAGCAGCCCCCGGTTACTAGCGGGAGGGCCGCCCAACAATGAGCAGTTCTTC. Translation gives CASSPRLLAGGPPNNEQFF.

This clone appeared once. The chain employs TRBV9 and TRBJ2-1, with 10 bases fitting TRBD2. Unmatched junction bases numbered 8, after V lost 4 bases and J lost 7 bases. Germline V CDR1 and CDR2: SGDLS, YYNGEE. The CDR3 is 15 amino acids. This CDR3 reads CASSQIAGGGNEQFF. DNA of the CDR3: TGTGCCAGCAGCCAAATAGCGGGAGGAGGGAATGAGCAGTTCTTC.